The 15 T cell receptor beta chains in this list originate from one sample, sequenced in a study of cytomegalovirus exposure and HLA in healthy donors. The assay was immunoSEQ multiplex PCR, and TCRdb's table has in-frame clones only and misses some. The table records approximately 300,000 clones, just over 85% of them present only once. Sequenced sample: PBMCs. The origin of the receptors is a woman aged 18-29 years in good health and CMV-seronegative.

This CDR3 reads CASNRERYNEQFF. The CDR3 bases are TGTGCCAGCAACAGGGAGCGCTACAATGAGCAGTTCTTC. J is TRBJ2-1 and V is TRBV21-1; the table's D gene call, TRBD1, was not cross checked with the DNA. TRBV21-1 is a pseudogene segment. The CDR3 sequence is 13 residues long.

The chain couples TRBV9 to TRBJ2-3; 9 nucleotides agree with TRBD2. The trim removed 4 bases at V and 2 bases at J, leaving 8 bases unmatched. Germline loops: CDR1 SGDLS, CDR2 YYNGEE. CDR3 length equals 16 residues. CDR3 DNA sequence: TGTGCCAGCAGCTCTGGGACTAGCAGCCTCACAGATACGCAGTATTTT. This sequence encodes CASSSGTSSLTDTQYF.

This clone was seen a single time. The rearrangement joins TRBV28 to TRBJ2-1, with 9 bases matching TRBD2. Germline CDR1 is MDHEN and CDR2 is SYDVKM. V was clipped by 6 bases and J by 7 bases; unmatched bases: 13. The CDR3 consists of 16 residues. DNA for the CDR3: TGTGCCAGCAGCCCTACCCGACTAGCGGTTGGGAATGAGCAGTTCTTC. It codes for CASSPTRLAVGNEQFF.

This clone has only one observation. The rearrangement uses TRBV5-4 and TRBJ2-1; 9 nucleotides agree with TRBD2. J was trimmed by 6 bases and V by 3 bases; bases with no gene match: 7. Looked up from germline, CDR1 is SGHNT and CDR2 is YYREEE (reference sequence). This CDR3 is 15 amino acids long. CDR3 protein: CASSSWAGGVNEQFF. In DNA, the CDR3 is TGTGCCAGCAGCTCCTGGGCGGGAGGGGTCAATGAGCAGTTCTTC.

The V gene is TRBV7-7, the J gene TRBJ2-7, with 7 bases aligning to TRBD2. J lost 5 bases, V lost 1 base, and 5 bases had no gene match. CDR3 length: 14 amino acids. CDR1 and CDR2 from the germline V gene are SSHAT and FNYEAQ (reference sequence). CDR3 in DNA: TGTGCCAGCAGCTTAGGGGGGGGATTCGACGAGCAGTACTTC. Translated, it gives CASSLGGGFDEQYF.

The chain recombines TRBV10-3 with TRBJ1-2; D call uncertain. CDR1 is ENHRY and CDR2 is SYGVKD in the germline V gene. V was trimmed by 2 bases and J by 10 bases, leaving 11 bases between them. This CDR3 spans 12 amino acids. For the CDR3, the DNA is TGTGCCATCAGTGAGCTCGCGTCTGACTACACCTTC. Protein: CAISELASDYTF.

This CDR3 is CASRVTLSTDTQYF. The CDR3 DNA reads as TGTGCCAGCCGGGTGACCCTAAGCACAGATACGCAGTATTTT. The chain employs TRBV6-6 and TRBJ2-3; D gene ambiguous. Trimming took 8 bases from V and 0 from J, leaving 12 bases between them. Per germline, CDR1 MNHNY and CDR2 SVGAGI (reference sequence). This CDR3 has 14 amino acids.

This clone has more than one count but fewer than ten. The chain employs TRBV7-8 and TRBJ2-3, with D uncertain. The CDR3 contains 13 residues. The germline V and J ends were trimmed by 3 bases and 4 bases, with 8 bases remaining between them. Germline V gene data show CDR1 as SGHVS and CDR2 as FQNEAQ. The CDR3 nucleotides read TGTGCCAGCAGCTTCCTAGAAGCAGATACGCAGTATTTT. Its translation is CASSFLEADTQYF.

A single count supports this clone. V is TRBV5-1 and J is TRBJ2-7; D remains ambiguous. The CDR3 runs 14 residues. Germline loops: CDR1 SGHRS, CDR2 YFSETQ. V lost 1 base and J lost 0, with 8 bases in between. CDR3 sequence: CASSLTVPSYEQYF. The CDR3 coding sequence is TGCGCCAGCAGCTTGACAGTTCCCTCCTACGAGCAGTACTTC.

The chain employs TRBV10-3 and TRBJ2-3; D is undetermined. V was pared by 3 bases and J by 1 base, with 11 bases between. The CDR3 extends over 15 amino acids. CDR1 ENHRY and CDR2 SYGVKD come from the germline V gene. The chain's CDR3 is CAISEPDSGTDTQYF. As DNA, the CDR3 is TGTGCCATCAGTGAACCTGATTCGGGCACAGATACGCAGTATTTT.

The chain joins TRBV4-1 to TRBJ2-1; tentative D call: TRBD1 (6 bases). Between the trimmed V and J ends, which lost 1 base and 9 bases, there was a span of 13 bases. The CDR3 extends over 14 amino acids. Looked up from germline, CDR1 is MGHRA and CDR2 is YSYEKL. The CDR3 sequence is CASSQGGRSSEQFF. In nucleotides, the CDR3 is TGCGCCAGCAGCCAAGGGGGGCGTTCTAGTGAGCAGTTCTTC.

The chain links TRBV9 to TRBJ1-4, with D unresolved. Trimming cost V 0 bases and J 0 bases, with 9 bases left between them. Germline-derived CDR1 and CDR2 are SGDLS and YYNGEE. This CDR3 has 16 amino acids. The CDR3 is CASSVGGKSTNEKLFF. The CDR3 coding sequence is TGTGCCAGCAGCGTAGGAGGCAAATCAACTAATGAAAAACTGTTTTTT.

CDR3 DNA: TGTGCCAGCGAGACAGGGTTTGGGTACAATGAGCAGTTCTTC. Protein product: CASETGFGYNEQFF. The chain recombines TRBV28 with TRBJ2-1, with 7 bases identical to TRBD1. CDR1 and CDR2 (germline): MDHEN, SYDVKM. The CDR3 contains 14 residues. The V segment lost 8 bases and the J segment 4 bases; nucleotides outside the gene matches: 8.

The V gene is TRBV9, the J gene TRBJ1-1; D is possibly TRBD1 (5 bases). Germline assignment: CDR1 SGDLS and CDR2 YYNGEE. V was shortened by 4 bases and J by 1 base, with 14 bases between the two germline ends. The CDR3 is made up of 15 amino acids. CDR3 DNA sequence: TGTGCCAGCAGCACCCTAGGGGATCCGAACACTGAAGCTTTCTTT. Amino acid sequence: CASSTLGDPNTEAFF.

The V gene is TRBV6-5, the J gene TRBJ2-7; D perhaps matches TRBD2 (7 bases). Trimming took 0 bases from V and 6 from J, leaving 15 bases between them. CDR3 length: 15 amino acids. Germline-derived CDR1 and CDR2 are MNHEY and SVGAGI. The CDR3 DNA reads TGTGCCAGCAGTTACTCGGGGCAGGGGAGGGGCGAGCAGTACTTC. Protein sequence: CASSYSGQGRGEQYF.